This T cell receptor (beta chain) was found in a study of PD-1 blockade in classical Hodgkin lymphoma. Only in-frame clones appear in the TCRdb table, and some are missing; sequencing was by immunoSEQ multiplex PCR. The data show 80,000 to 100,000 clones, with 81% seen just once and roughly 15% held by the top ten. This clone showed up just a few times. Its antigen is still unknown. Every single patient, without exception, relapsed after autologous stem cell transplantation, and brentuximab vedotin exposure varied. The patients, who had relapsed/refractory classical Hodgkin lymphoma, achieved best responses of complete response, partial response or progressive disease. General study results and limits: Whoever responded completely had baseline diversity much like that seen in newly diagnosed patients. TCR diversity rose significantly by C4D1 in CD4+ but not CD8+ cells.

The CDR3 is made up of 13 amino acids. Trimming removed 3 bases at V and 5 bases at J, with 8 bases between. The germline CDR1 and CDR2 sequences are MDHEN and SYDVKM. The input for sequencing was peripheral blood mononuclear cells (PBMCs), taken before the second cycle of nivolumab. This sequence joins TRBV28 and TRBJ1-5; D uncertain. The clonotype was recovered from a human donor with classical Hodgkin lymphoma. The CDR3 region is CASSLDGDQPQHF. The DNA for the CDR3 is TGTGCCAGCAGTTTGGACGGGGATCAGCCCCAGCATTTT.